These T cell receptor beta chains were read from a single sample in a study of identical twins. TCRdb ran MiXCR on the 5' RACE reads and lists one entry per CDR3 protein. The repertoire includes about 150,000 distinct CDR3 sequences, around 3.5% of them detected once, and roughly 8% sits in the top ten. The sequencing input was memory T cells sorted from blood. The origin of the receptors is a man between 18 and 29 years old in good health. CDR3s include the opening cysteine and the closing phenylalanine or tryptophan. D genes are given only for firm matches. The size of a clone is reported for some rows only, either as once, few or many, or as a class for expanded clones.

j_call: TRBJ2-5; d_call: NA; clone_size: many; v_call: TRBV3-1; cdr3_aa: CASSLRQGGLQETQYF; cdr3_nt: TGTGCCAGCAGCCTCAGACAGGGAGGCCTTCAAGAGACCCAGTACTTC
j_call: TRBJ2-5; d_call: TRBD2; clone_size: many; v_call: TRBV20-1; cdr3_aa: CSARPGTSGRAAETQYF; cdr3_nt: TGCAGTGCTAGACCCGGGACTAGCGGGAGGGCCGCGGAGACCCAGTACTTC
j_call: TRBJ2-1; d_call: TRBD1; clone_size: many; v_call: TRBV24-1; cdr3_aa: CATSDSRGQQGLEAYRGEFF; cdr3_nt: TGTGCCACCAGTGATTCGAGGGGGCAACAGGGTTTAGAGGCGTACCGAGGCGAGTTCTTC
j_call: TRBJ2-3; d_call: NA; clone_size: few; v_call: TRBV28; cdr3_aa: CASSLWTGSTDTQYF; cdr3_nt: TGTGCCAGCAGTCTATGGACGGGGAGCACAGATACGCAGTATTTT
j_call: TRBJ2-6; d_call: TRBD1; clone_size: few; v_call: TRBV11-2; cdr3_aa: CASSVTGTANSGANVLTF; cdr3_nt: TGTGCCAGCAGCGTAACCGGGACAGCAAACTCTGGGGCCAACGTCCTGACTTTC
j_call: TRBJ1-5; d_call: NA; clone_size: many; v_call: TRBV4-3; cdr3_aa: CASSQERWDSNQPQHF; cdr3_nt: TGCGCCAGCAGCCAAGAGAGGTGGGACAGCAATCAGCCCCAGCATTTT
j_call: TRBJ2-3; d_call: NA; clone_size: many; v_call: TRBV9; cdr3_aa: CASSALGALTDTQYF; cdr3_nt: TGTGCCAGCAGCGCCCTGGGGGCCCTTACAGATACGCAGTATTTT
j_call: TRBJ1-5; d_call: TRBD1; clone_size: many; v_call: TRBV29-1; cdr3_aa: CSVGQGLDQPQHF; cdr3_nt: TGCAGCGTAGGACAGGGGCTGGATCAGCCCCAGCATTTT
j_call: TRBJ1-3; d_call: NA; clone_size: many; v_call: TRBV6-1; cdr3_aa: CASSEAHGGSSGNTIYF; cdr3_nt: TGTGCCAGCAGTGAAGCCCACGGGGGCAGCTCTGGAAACACCATATATTTT
j_call: TRBJ1-4; d_call: NA; clone_size: many; v_call: TRBV10-3; cdr3_aa: CAIRRGGDEKLFF; cdr3_nt: TGTGCCATCAGACGGGGTGGGGATGAAAAACTGTTTTTT
j_call: TRBJ2-1; d_call: NA; clone_size: many; v_call: TRBV24-1; cdr3_aa: CATSGAQGPVSYNEQFF; cdr3_nt: TGTGCCACCAGTGGTGCTCAGGGGCCCGTATCCTACAATGAGCAGTTCTTC
j_call: TRBJ2-1; d_call: NA; clone_size: many; v_call: TRBV7-9; cdr3_aa: CASSLSGAEQFF; cdr3_nt: TGTGCCAGCAGCTTAAGTGGGGCTGAGCAGTTCTTC
j_call: TRBJ2-7; d_call: NA; clone_size: many; v_call: TRBV12-3/TRBV12-4; cdr3_aa: CASSPGQRSYEQYF; cdr3_nt: TGTGCCAGCAGTCCCGGACAGAGATCTTACGAGCAGTACTTC
j_call: TRBJ2-7; d_call: NA; clone_size: many; v_call: TRBV3-1; cdr3_aa: CASSQSRAEQYF; cdr3_nt: TGTGCCAGCAGCCAAAGCAGGGCCGAGCAGTACTTC
j_call: TRBJ2-7; d_call: NA; clone_size: many; v_call: TRBV20-1; cdr3_aa: CSARDTRDTPYEQYF; cdr3_nt: TGCAGTGCTAGAGATACCCGGGACACGCCCTACGAGCAGTACTTC
j_call: TRBJ2-1; d_call: NA; clone_size: many; v_call: TRBV18; cdr3_aa: CASSLGVGVNEQFF; cdr3_nt: TGTGCCAGCTCACTGGGGGTCGGGGTCAATGAGCAGTTCTTC
j_call: TRBJ1-1; d_call: NA; clone_size: many; v_call: TRBV7-9; cdr3_aa: CAIQRNTEAFF; cdr3_nt: TGTGCCATTCAGAGGAACACTGAAGCTTTCTTT
j_call: TRBJ2-7; d_call: NA; clone_size: medium-sized; v_call: TRBV7-9; cdr3_aa: CASSFGSVNYEQYF; cdr3_nt: TGTGCCAGCAGCTTCGGATCCGTCAACTACGAGCAGTACTTC
j_call: TRBJ2-1; d_call: NA; clone_size: many; v_call: TRBV15; cdr3_aa: CATSRPDRYNEQFF; cdr3_nt: TGTGCCACCAGCAGACCCGACAGATACAATGAGCAGTTCTTC
j_call: TRBJ1-1; d_call: NA; clone_size: few; v_call: TRBV11-2; cdr3_aa: CASSLLANTEAFF; cdr3_nt: TGTGCCAGCAGCTTACTCGCGAACACTGAAGCTTTCTTT
j_call: TRBJ2-6; d_call: NA; clone_size: many; v_call: TRBV7-2; cdr3_aa: CASSSVFRPAVGGANVLTF; cdr3_nt: TGTGCCAGCAGCTCCGTTTTTCGACCAGCGGTAGGGGGGGCCAACGTCCTGACTTTC
j_call: TRBJ2-6; d_call: NA; clone_size: NA; v_call: TRBV6-1; cdr3_aa: CASTRFGAGLSTGANVLTF; cdr3_nt: TGTGCCAGCACCCGTTTTGGGGCAGGGTTATCTACCGGGGCCAACGTCCTGACTTTC
j_call: TRBJ2-1; d_call: NA; clone_size: many; v_call: TRBV4-2; cdr3_aa: CASSQDVGQGGREGDNEQFF; cdr3_nt: TGTGCCAGCAGCCAAGATGTCGGACAGGGAGGACGGGAGGGGGACAATGAGCAGTTCTTC
j_call: TRBJ2-1; d_call: NA; clone_size: few; v_call: TRBV30; cdr3_aa: CAWSVGDNEQFF; cdr3_nt: TGTGCCTGGAGTGTTGGGGACAATGAGCAGTTCTTC